This T cell receptor beta chain was found in a study of blood T cell repertoires in COVID-19. Study information: COVID-19 samples, acute and convalescent, were from the United States, Italy and Spain. PBMCs, B-cell-depleted T cells, or T cells provided the cDNA or gDNA that made up the material.

The length of the CDR3 is 14 residues. Looked up from germline, CDR1 is LGHNA and CDR2 is YSLEER. Trimming at V came to 2 bases and at J to 6 bases, leaving 3 bases not matched to a gene. In the original processing: Reference gene primer amplification yielded estimated nucleated cell counts. Repertoires were generated with immunoSEQ multiplex PCR, while TCRdb's copy carries only in-frame clones and drops some. V, J and clone size reflect that table, while D and trimming were determined from the DNA. Altogether around 200,000 clones are present, approximately 90% being singletons, with the ten largest covering roughly 6.2%.

This receptor was taken from a man in his sixties who had recovered from COVID-19. J is TRBJ2-1 and V is TRBV4-3; 8 nucleotides align to TRBD1. The sequencing input was peripheral blood. The CDR3 is CASSQRTGSNEQFF. Written as DNA, the CDR3 is TGCGCCAGCAGCCAAAGGACAGGGAGCAATGAGCAGTTCTTC.